Following are 31 T cell receptor beta chains from one sample sequenced in a study of blood T cells in healthy people across ages. With a J-beta primer mix and a sample-barcoded 5' primer, a second PCR ran 7 to 11 cycles. MiXCR, applied by TCRdb to the 5' RACE reads, yields one record per CDR3 protein. The data show roughly 1.6 million distinct CDR3 sequences, approximately 32% seen once. The sequenced sample was blood. Receptor source: a woman in her twenties or thirties in good health.

In this sample, this clonotype turned up a few times. This chain connects TRBV12-3 or TRBV12-4 to TRBJ1-2, with TRBD1 as a possible D gene (5 bases). This CDR3 contains 17 residues. The V and J ends lost 1 base and 3 bases respectively, with 18 bases between them. The CDR3: CASSLGRGVSYHYGYTF. Written as DNA, the CDR3 is TGTGCCAGCAGTTTAGGAAGAGGGGTTTCATATCACTATGGCTACACCTTC.

This clonotype appeared a few times. This chain joins TRBV3-1 and TRBJ1-1; D call uncertain. Trimming took 1 base from V and 4 from J, leaving 10 bases between them. CDR1 and CDR2 (germline): LGHDT, YNNKEL (reference sequence). The CDR3 has 14 amino acids. Written as DNA, the CDR3 is TGTGCCAGCAGCCAAGGTCTGGGAGGCACTGAAGCTTTCTTT. Its translation is CASSQGLGGTEAFF.

The chain is built from TRBV5-1 and TRBJ2-3; TRBD2 matches 8 bases. This CDR3 contains 16 residues. In germline, CDR1 is SGHRS, CDR2 YFSETQ. J lost 0 bases, V lost 3 bases, and 6 bases had no gene match. The CDR3 DNA follows: TGCGCCAGCAGCTCAAGTAGCGGGGCTAGCACAGATACGCAGTATTTT. This translates into CASSSSSGASTDTQYF.

The table lists this clonotype with a few counts. V is TRBV30 and J is TRBJ1-2, with 9 bases identical to TRBD1. The J segment lost 2 bases and the V segment lost 4 bases, leaving 5 bases of the junction unmatched. Germline CDR1 and CDR2: GTSNPN and SVGIG (reference sequence). CDR3 length: 14 residues. The CDR3 loop reads CAWNRDRENYGYTF. The CDR3 DNA sequence: TGTGCCTGGAATCGGGACAGGGAAAACTATGGCTACACCTTC.

In this sample, this clonotype turned up a few times. The V and J genes are TRBV27 and TRBJ2-7; no firm D call. Per germline, CDR1 MNHEY and CDR2 SMNVEV (reference sequence). CDR3 length: 13 amino acids. V was shortened by 2 bases and J by 3 bases, with 8 bases between the two germline ends. The CDR3 here is CASSLNFRYEQYF. As DNA, the CDR3 is TGTGCCAGCAGTTTAAACTTCCGCTACGAGCAGTACTTC.

This clonotype was seen a handful of times. The chain links TRBV7-8 to TRBJ1-2; D call uncertain. V was clipped by 5 bases and J by 7 bases, with 14 bases between them. CDR3 length: 13 residues. From germline, CDR1 is SGHVS and CDR2 FQNEAQ. In DNA form, the CDR3 reads TGTGCCAGCAGCGGGGAAGCGTATATTGGCTACACCTTC. Protein: CASSGEAYIGYTF.

CDR3 in amino acids: CASSLMGLAGGSEETQYF. The CDR3 bases are TGTGCCAGCAGTTTAATGGGACTAGCGGGAGGGTCGGAAGAGACCCAGTACTTC. This chain connects TRBV12-3 or TRBV12-4 to TRBJ2-5; 16 bases line up with TRBD2. J gave up 3 bases and V 2 bases, and 6 bases lay outside the gene matches. The CDR3 extends over 18 amino acids.

This chain uses TRBV7-8 with TRBJ1-6; weak D call: TRBD1 (5 bases). The CDR3 spans 16 residues. The V end lost 2 bases, the J end lost 8 bases, and 16 bases lay between the germline ends. CDR1 SGHVS and CDR2 FQNEAQ come from the germline V gene. CDR3 coding DNA: TGTGCCAGCAGCTTACCAGGGCCAAGGACCTATTCACCCCTCCACTTT. This translates into CASSLPGPRTYSPLHF.

V and J are TRBV7-2 and TRBJ2-2; D ambiguous. Trimming left V 5 bases short and J 3 bases short, with 13 bases between. From germline, CDR1 is SGHTA and CDR2 FQGNSA. The CDR3 totals 15 residues. The CDR3 coding sequence is TGTGCCAGCAGCCCGTCATACACTTACACCGGGGAGCTGTTTTTT. It is translated as CASSPSYTYTGELFF.

In its sample, this clonotype was seen many times. V gene TRBV7-2 combines with J gene TRBJ2-5; TRBD2 agrees at 12 bases. This CDR3 comprises 15 residues. J gave up 4 bases and V 3 bases, and 3 bases lay outside the gene matches. Germline V CDR1 and CDR2: SGHTA, FQGNSA. The CDR3 here is CASSFLAGGPETQYF. DNA of the CDR3: TGTGCCAGCAGCTTCCTAGCGGGAGGGCCAGAGACCCAGTACTTC. The whole variable domain, filled in from reference TRBV7-2 and TRBJ2-5, reads GAGVSQSPSNKVTEKGKDVELRCDPISGHTALYWYRQSLGQGLEFLIYFQGNSAPDKSGLPSDRFSAERTGGSVSTLTIQRTQQEDSAVYLCASSFLAGGPETQYFGPGTRLLVL.

The chain recombines TRBV6-1 with TRBJ1-2; a weak D match, TRBD1 (5 bases). V lost 6 bases and J 3 bases, leaving 20 bases between the germline ends. The CDR3 has 16 amino acids. CDR1 is MNHNS and CDR2 is SASEGT in the germline V gene. The CDR3 DNA reads as TGTGCCAGCAGAGGAACAGGACCTAAACCTTACTATGGCTACACCTTC. Translation gives CASRGTGPKPYYGYTF.

The J gene is TRBJ2-3, the V gene TRBV11-1; D is perhaps TRBD1 (6 bases). This CDR3 has 18 residues. Germline assignment: CDR1 SGHAT and CDR2 FQDESV (reference sequence). Trimming cost V 2 bases and J 0 bases, with 18 bases left between them. The CDR3: CASSLQPGHVTSTDTQYF. The CDR3 coding sequence is TGTGCCAGCAGCTTACAACCGGGACACGTAACTAGCACAGATACGCAGTATTTT.

The CDR3 loop reads CASTLGLAVDTQYF. CDR3 DNA: TGTGCCAGCACCCTTGGGCTAGCGGTAGATACGCAGTATTTT. V is TRBV7-8 and J is TRBJ2-3; 7 positions match TRBD2. This CDR3 region has 14 residues. Germline lookup yields CDR1 SGHVS and CDR2 FQNEAQ. Trimming at V came to 7 bases and at J to 5 bases, leaving 9 bases not matched to a gene.

V and J are TRBV4-1 and TRBJ1-2; 9 nucleotides align to TRBD1. The CDR3 is made up of 16 amino acids. Germline values: CDR1 MGHRA, CDR2 YSYEKL. Trimming removed 3 bases from V and 4 bases from J; junction bases left unmatched: 9. The CDR3 reads CASSQEQGASFYGYTF. Written as DNA, the CDR3 is TGCGCCAGCAGCCAGGAACAGGGGGCGTCCTTCTATGGCTACACCTTC.

The chain employs TRBV6-5 and TRBJ2-5; 11 bases are shared with TRBD1. The CDR3 totals 14 residues. Germline V gives CDR1 MNHEY, CDR2 SVGAGI. The ends lost 6 bases at V and 9 bases at J; junction bases unmatched: 9. The CDR3 is CASSRDRGYEAQYF. In nucleotides, the CDR3 is TGTGCCAGCAGCCGGGACAGGGGGTATGAGGCCCAGTACTTC.

The genes are TRBV13 and TRBJ2-7, with 12 bases matching TRBD1. Germline V gives CDR1 PRHDT, CDR2 FYEKMQ (reference sequence). After removal of 4 bases from V and 6 bases from J, the junction contained 4 bases not matched to a gene. The CDR3 consists of 14 residues. The CDR3 nucleotides are TGTGCCAGCAGCTGGGGACAGGGGGCCATCGAGCAGTACTTC. Its protein product is CASSWGQGAIEQYF.

This sequence joins TRBV3-1 and TRBJ2-1; TRBD2 is a possible D gene (6 bases). Per germline, CDR1 LGHDT and CDR2 YNNKEL (reference sequence). Trimming shortened V by 4 bases and J by 1 base, and 11 bases separated the two germline ends. The CDR3 loop spans 15 amino acids. CDR3 loop: CASSPGGKSYNEQFF. CDR3 bases: TGTGCCAGCAGCCCCGGGGGAAAGTCCTACAATGAGCAGTTCTTC.

This clonotype was picked up a small number of times. The chain employs TRBV10-3 and TRBJ2-1; 8 bases align to TRBD2. The CDR3 is 14 amino acids. Unmatched junction bases numbered 10, after V lost 9 bases and J lost 6 bases. CDR1 ENHRY and CDR2 SYGVKD come from the germline V gene. CDR3 nucleotides: TGTGCCATGTCGACTAGCGTGGAAGGCAATGAGCAGTTCTTC. Its translation: CAMSTSVEGNEQFF.

This clonotype was found a few times. The V and J genes are TRBV21-1 and TRBJ2-1; TRBD2 is the table's D call and was not checked against the DNA. TRBV21-1 is designated a pseudogene. This CDR3 contains 12 residues. The CDR3 DNA is TGTGCCAGCAGCAAAACCGAGGGTGAGCAGTTCTTC. Protein sequence: CASSKTEGEQFF.

The chain links TRBV4-2 to TRBJ2-2; TRBD2 might be the D (5 bases). The germline V gene encodes CDR1 LGHNA and CDR2 YNFKEQ. Trimming took off 0 bases at V and 0 bases at J, with 11 bases between the two ends. The CDR3 sequence is 17 residues long. The CDR3 loop is CASSQDLAGSNTGELFF. The DNA for the CDR3 is TGTGCCAGCAGCCAAGATCTAGCAGGATCGAACACCGGGGAGCTGTTTTTT.

The rearrangement links TRBV7-9 to TRBJ2-1, with TRBD2 matching 9 bases. The CDR3 covers 16 residues. Trimming cost V 0 bases and J 7 bases; bases outside gene matches: 7. CDR1 SEHNR and CDR2 FQNEAQ come from the germline V gene (reference sequence). CDR3 nucleotide sequence: TGTGCCAGCAGCTTAGCGAGGCGGGAGGGCGGGAATGAGCAGTTCTTC. It yields the protein CASSLARREGGNEQFF.

V is TRBV27 and J is TRBJ1-5; D is unclear. CDR3 length equals 16 residues. Germline loops: CDR1 MNHEY, CDR2 SMNVEV (reference sequence). The V gene lost 4 bases and the J gene lost 2 bases, with 15 bases spanning the gap. This CDR3 reads CASSSPVSVRNQPQHF. The CDR3 DNA sequence: TGTGCCAGCAGTTCACCTGTATCCGTCCGCAATCAGCCCCAGCATTTT.

The chain uses TRBV6-5 and TRBJ2-1; D may be TRBD1 or TRBD2 (5 bases each). Trimming stripped 5 bases from V and 7 bases from J, with 15 bases between. The CDR3 has 14 amino acids. Germline V gene data show CDR1 as MNHEY and CDR2 as SVGAGI. CDR3 in DNA: TGTGCCAGCAGTCGGGGACGAGAGGATAATGAGCAGTTCTTC. Its translation is CASSRGREDNEQFF.

The V and J genes are TRBV5-1 and TRBJ2-3; 12 bases align to TRBD2. Germline CDR1 reads SGHRS; CDR2 reads YFSETQ. The CDR3 is 18 residues long. V dropped 0 bases and J dropped 5; count of bases not matched to a gene: 10. CDR3 bases: TGCGCCAGCAGCTTGGTGCCTAGCGGGAGGGAGAGGAGAGATACGCAGTATTTT. Protein product: CASSLVPSGRERRDTQYF.

The V gene is TRBV21-1, the J gene TRBJ2-4; TRBD1 is the table's D call, not checked against the DNA. TRBV21-1 is a pseudogene. The CDR3 extends over 17 amino acids. The CDR3 region is CASSKRDPGGTRNIQYF. In DNA, the CDR3 is TGTGCCAGCAGCAAAAGGGACCCCGGTGGGACGAGGAACATTCAGTACTTC.

This chain connects TRBV18 to TRBJ1-6; D is ambiguous. Between the trimmed V and J ends, which lost 2 bases and 10 bases, there was a span of 9 bases. CDR1 KGHSH and CDR2 LQKENI come from the germline V gene. This CDR3 is built from 13 residues. The CDR3 reads CASSPGLESPLHF. DNA for the CDR3: TGTGCCAGCTCACCAGGGTTGGAGTCACCCCTCCACTTT. Filled out from reference TRBV18 and TRBJ1-6, the complete variable domain reads NAGVMQNPRHLVRRRGQEARLRCSPMKGHSHVYWYRQLPEEGLKFMVYLQKENIIDESGMPKERFSAEFPKEGPSILRIQQVVRGDSAAYFCASSPGLESPLHFGNGTRLTVT.

The chain combines TRBV5-1 with TRBJ2-1; tentatively, D is TRBD1 (6 bases). The V end lost 0 bases, the J end lost 7 bases, and 11 bases lay between the germline ends. Germline values: CDR1 SGHRS, CDR2 YFSETQ. The length of the CDR3 is 14 residues. The CDR3 loop reads CASSLGYRDNEQFF. CDR3 coding DNA: TGCGCCAGCAGCTTGGGGTACAGGGATAATGAGCAGTTCTTC.

The V gene is TRBV9, the J gene TRBJ1-5, with unresolved D. The CDR3 has 14 amino acids. Germline CDR1 reads SGDLS; CDR2 reads YYNGEE. V lost 0 bases to trimming and J lost 9 bases, with 13 bases between them. CDR3 sequence: CASSVVATEPPQHF. The CDR3 nucleotides are TGTGCCAGCAGCGTAGTGGCAACCGAGCCGCCCCAGCATTTT.

As for this clonotype: One base away lies a much larger clone, so this may be a sequencing read error. The chain recombines TRBV7-2 with TRBJ2-7; tentatively, D is TRBD2 (6 bases). Germline V gene sequence: CDR1 SGHTA, CDR2 FQGNSA. With 5 bases removed from V and 3 bases from J, the gap between germline ends came to 17 bases. The CDR3 covers 15 residues. In nucleotides, the CDR3 is TGTGCCAGCAGCGCCCGGGTGGGGGGAGGCTACGAGCAGTACTTC. Protein: CASSARVGGGYEQYF.

The V gene is TRBV4-2, the J gene TRBJ2-5; 12 bases align to TRBD2. Germline assignment: CDR1 LGHNA and CDR2 YNFKEQ. The V and J ends lost 1 base and 4 bases, in that order; junction bases with no gene match: 10. The CDR3 sequence is 18 residues long. The CDR3 here is CASSQGLAGGPSGETQYF. The CDR3 DNA is TGTGCCAGCAGCCAAGGGCTAGCGGGGGGGCCGAGTGGAGAGACCCAGTACTTC.

This clonotype was observed a few times. CDR3 sequence reads: CASREGLADSYEQYF. The CDR3 DNA is TGTGCCAGCAGGGAAGGGTTAGCGGACTCCTACGAGCAGTACTTC. This chain uses TRBV6-2 or TRBV6-3 with TRBJ2-7; perhaps TRBD2 as D (6 bases). The CDR3 totals 15 residues. V lost 6 bases, J lost 0 bases, and 15 bases lay in between. CDR1 and CDR2 from the germline V gene are MNHEY and SVGEGT.